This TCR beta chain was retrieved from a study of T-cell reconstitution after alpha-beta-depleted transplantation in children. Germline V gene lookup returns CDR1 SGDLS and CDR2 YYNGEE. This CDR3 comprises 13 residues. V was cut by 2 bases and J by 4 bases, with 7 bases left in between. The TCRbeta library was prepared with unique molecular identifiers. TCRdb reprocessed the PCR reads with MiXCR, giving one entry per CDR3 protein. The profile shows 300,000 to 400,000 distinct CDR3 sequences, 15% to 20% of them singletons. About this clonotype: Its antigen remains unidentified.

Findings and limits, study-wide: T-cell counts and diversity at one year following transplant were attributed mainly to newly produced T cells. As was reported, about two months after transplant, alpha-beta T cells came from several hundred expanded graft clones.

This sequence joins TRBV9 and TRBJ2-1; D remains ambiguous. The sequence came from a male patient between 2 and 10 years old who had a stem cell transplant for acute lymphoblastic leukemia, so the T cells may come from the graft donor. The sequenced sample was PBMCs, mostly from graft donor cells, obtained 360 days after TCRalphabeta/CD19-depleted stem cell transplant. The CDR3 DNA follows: TGTGCCAGCAGCGTTGGGGATTACAATGAGCAGTTCTTC. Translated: CASSVGDYNEQFF.